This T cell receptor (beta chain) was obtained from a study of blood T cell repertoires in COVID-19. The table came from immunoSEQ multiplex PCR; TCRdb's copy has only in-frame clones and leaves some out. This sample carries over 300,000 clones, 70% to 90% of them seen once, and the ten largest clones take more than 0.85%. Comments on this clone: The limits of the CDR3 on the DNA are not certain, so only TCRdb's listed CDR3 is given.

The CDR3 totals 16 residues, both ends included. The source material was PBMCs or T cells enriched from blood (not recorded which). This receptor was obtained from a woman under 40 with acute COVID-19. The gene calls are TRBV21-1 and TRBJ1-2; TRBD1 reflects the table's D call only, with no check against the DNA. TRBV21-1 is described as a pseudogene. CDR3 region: CASSKVGQGTGYGYTF.